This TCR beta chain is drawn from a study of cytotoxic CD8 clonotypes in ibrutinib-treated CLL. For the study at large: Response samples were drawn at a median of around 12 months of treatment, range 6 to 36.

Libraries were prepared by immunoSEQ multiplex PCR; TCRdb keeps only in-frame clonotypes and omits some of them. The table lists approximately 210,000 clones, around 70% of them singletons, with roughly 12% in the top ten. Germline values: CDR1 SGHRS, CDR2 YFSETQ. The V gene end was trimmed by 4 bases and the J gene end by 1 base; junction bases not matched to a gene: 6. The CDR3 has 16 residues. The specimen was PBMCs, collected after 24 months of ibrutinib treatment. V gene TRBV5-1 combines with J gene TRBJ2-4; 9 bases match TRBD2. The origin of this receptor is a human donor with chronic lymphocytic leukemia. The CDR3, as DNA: TGCGCCAGCAGCAATAGCGGGAGAACGGCCAAAAACATTCAGTACTTC. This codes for CASSNSGRTAKNIQYF.